The 6 T cell receptor beta chains listed next were all sequenced from one sample in a study of relationships among human T cell subsets. CD4+CD25+ regulatory T cells came from anti-CD25 bead selection of positively selected CD4+ cells. The T cell receptor alpha and beta CDR3 regions were amplified from mRNA by semiquantitative ARM-PCR. ARM-PCR used tagged nested gene-specific primers, then communal superprimers for exponential amplification. Each CDR3 protein is one row after TCRdb ran MiXCR on the multiplex PCR reads. In the table there are 11,000 to 15,000 distinct CDR3 sequences, 50% to 75% of which are singletons. The sequenced sample consisted of Tregs sorted from blood. The receptors shown here come from a man aged 35-49 years in good health.

This clonotype has a single count. The chain joins TRBV12-3 or TRBV12-4 to TRBJ1-2, with D tentatively TRBD1 (5 bases). The CDR3 covers 14 residues. Trimming cost V 2 bases and J 4 bases, with 11 bases left between them. This CDR3 is CASSLRGLVYGYTF. The CDR3 nucleotides read TGTGCCAGCAGTTTAAGGGGATTGGTCTATGGCTACACCTTC.

In this sample, this clonotype turned up a few times. This sequence joins TRBV28 and TRBJ1-2; D unclear. Germline V gives CDR1 MDHEN, CDR2 SYDVKM. The CDR3 consists of 15 residues. With 4 bases removed from V and 2 bases from J, the gap between germline ends came to 14 bases. The CDR3 coding sequence is TGTGCCAGCAGTTCACCGGGCACGATAAACTATGGCTACACCTTC. Translating it yields CASSSPGTINYGYTF.

The V and J genes are TRBV20-1 and TRBJ1-6; possible D gene TRBD1, 5 bases. V shed 3 bases and J shed 7 bases, with 10 bases lying between them. Germline V gene data show CDR1 as DFQATT and CDR2 as SNEGSKA (reference sequence). The CDR3 is 13 amino acids. The CDR3 sequence: CSARGTGNSPLHF. The CDR3 DNA is TGCAGTGCTAGGGGGACGGGGAATTCACCCCTCCACTTT.

The count of this clonotype is one. This chain joins TRBV12-3 or TRBV12-4 and TRBJ1-5; a possible D gene is TRBD1 (6 bases). The CDR3 totals 15 residues. V was clipped by 5 bases and J by 3 bases, with 14 bases between them. CDR3 region: CASSTGQQSNQPQHF. CDR3 sequence (DNA): TGTGCCAGCAGTACTGGACAGCAATCCAATCAGCCCCAGCATTTT.

This clonotype was seen only once. The gene calls are TRBV11-2 and TRBJ2-7, with 8 bases matching TRBD1. The CDR3 totals 16 residues. Germline CDR1 is SGHAT and CDR2 is FQNNGV. Trimming removed 1 base from V and 7 bases from J; junction bases left unmatched: 12. Here the CDR3 DNA reads TGTGCCAGCAGCTTAGTTCCCTGGACAGGGCCGGGAGAGCAGTACTTC. Protein sequence: CASSLVPWTGPGEQYF. Combining the CDR3 with reference TRBV11-2 and TRBJ2-7 gives the whole variable domain EAGVAQSPRYKIIEKRQSVAFWCNPISGHATLYWYQQILGQGPKLLIQFQNNGVVDDSQLPKDRFSAERLKGVDSTLKIQPAKLEDSAVYLCASSLVPWTGPGEQYFGPGTRLTVT.

The rearrangement links TRBV2 to TRBJ2-2; TRBD1 matches at 8 bases. This CDR3 has 15 residues. V shed 10 bases, J shed 4 bases, and the junction held 11 bases outside the gene matches. Per germline, CDR1 SNHLY and CDR2 FYNNEI. DNA for the CDR3: TGTGCCACCCTGGCAGGGGGCGAGGTCACCGGGGAGCTGTTTTTT. Protein sequence: CATLAGGEVTGELFF.